A selection of T cell receptor beta chains follows, all from one sample in a study of blood T cells in healthy people across ages. Each CDR3 protein gets one entry after TCRdb re-called the 5' RACE reads with MiXCR. The data show 1.5 million to 2 million distinct CDR3 sequences, 28% seen once. Sample: blood. These receptor sequences come from a woman in her thirties in good health. Each CDR3 is given without its conserved first and last residue.

j_call,v_call,cdr3_aa
TRBJ2-5,TRBV11-2,ASSSGEVETQY
TRBJ2-7,TRBV7-6,ASSPESGPRYEQY
TRBJ2-3,TRBV29-1,SVHLPYSSTDTQY
TRBJ1-1,TRBV6-2/TRBV6-3,ASSYAVRQIMNTEAF
TRBJ2-5,TRBV20-1,SARDGTSGMGETQY
TRBJ1-5,TRBV10-3,AISGTGNQPQH
TRBJ2-5,TRBV5-1,ASSYGASLQETQY
TRBJ2-1,TRBV5-1,ASSLAVTQNNEQF
TRBJ2-5,TRBV6-2/TRBV6-3,ASSYGAGVVRTETQY
TRBJ1-1,TRBV7-2,ASRGGVWSTEAF
TRBJ2-3,TRBV7-2,ASSWGGGGSSTDTQY
TRBJ2-1,TRBV28,ASRDRDAGSSQF
TRBJ2-3,TRBV5-1,ASSLVGQGTDTQY
TRBJ2-4,TRBV19,ASNQGRNIQY
TRBJ1-5,TRBV5-6,ASSLRDRGVPNQPQH
TRBJ2-7,TRBV7-9,ASAEGTGYYEQY
TRBJ2-7,TRBV9,ASSVEWGATYEQY
TRBJ1-4,TRBV29-1,SVEVPGGGTNEKRF
TRBJ2-7,TRBV24-1,ATVLGGLAQY
TRBJ2-7,TRBV28,ASSSRLAGATRY
TRBJ2-3,TRBV20-1,SARDQRLASGKTDTQY
TRBJ2-5,TRBV7-9,ASSSQRRGETQY
TRBJ2-4,TRBV28,ASSSTDRKNIQY
TRBJ2-1,TRBV3-1,ASSQDQNRPPF
TRBJ2-7,TRBV12-3/TRBV12-4,AQYYYEY
TRBJ2-7,TRBV20-1,SARVTGQGYEQY
TRBJ1-2,TRBV20-1,SARVSGNGFSYT
TRBJ1-2,TRBV30,ACLDGEQTYGLNYGYT
TRBJ2-2,TRBV5-6,ASSPDGNTGELF
TRBJ2-7,TRBV20-1,SATHIAGGLWYEQY
TRBJ2-7,TRBV5-1,ASSLEAGQGDEQY
TRBJ1-2,TRBV6-2/TRBV6-3,ASSQTGSTNYGYT
TRBJ2-1,TRBV12-3/TRBV12-4,ASTAPGGRGNEQF
TRBJ2-5,TRBV6-5,ASSYSRLVGSDQY
TRBJ2-1,TRBV19,ARRGRGAHEQF
TRBJ2-1,TRBV20-1,SARATSNEQF